This T cell receptor (beta chain) was recorded in a study of T cells in Graves' hyperthyroidism and ophthalmopathy. Trimming removed 5 bases from V and 8 bases from J; junction bases left unmatched: 14. Per the germline V gene, CDR1 is SGHTA and CDR2 is FQGTGA. CDR3 length equals 15 residues. The table lists this clonotype with many counts. Amplification of TCR beta CDR3 regions used RNA as the template. The TCR CDR3 first-round RT-PCR relied on the HTBI primer set. TCRdb recomputed calls from the multiplex PCR reads with MiXCR, one row per CDR3 protein. The sample yields hundreds of thousands of distinct CDR3 sequences, roughly 23% seen once.

The clonotype originates from a woman in her 70s with Graves' ophthalmopathy. The chain joins TRBV7-3 to TRBJ1-1, with 7 bases that match TRBD1. Sequencing was carried out using blood. Here the CDR3 DNA reads TGTGCCAGCAGCCCATGGACAGGTAGCAACGCGGAAGCTTTCTTT. It codes for CASSPWTGSNAEAFF.